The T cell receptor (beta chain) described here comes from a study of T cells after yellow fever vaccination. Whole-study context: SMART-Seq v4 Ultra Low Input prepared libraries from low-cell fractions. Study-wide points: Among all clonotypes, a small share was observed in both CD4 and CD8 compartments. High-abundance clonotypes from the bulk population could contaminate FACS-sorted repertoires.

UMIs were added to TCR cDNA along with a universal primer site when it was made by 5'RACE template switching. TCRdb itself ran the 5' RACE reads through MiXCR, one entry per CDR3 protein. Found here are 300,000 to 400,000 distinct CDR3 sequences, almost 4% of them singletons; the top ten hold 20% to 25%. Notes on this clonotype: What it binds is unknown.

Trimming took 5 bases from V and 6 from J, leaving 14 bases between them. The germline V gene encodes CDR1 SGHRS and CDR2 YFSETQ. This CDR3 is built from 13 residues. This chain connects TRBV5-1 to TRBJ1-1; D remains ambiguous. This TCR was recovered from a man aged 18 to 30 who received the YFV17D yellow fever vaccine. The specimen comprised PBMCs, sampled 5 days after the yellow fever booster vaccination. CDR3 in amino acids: CASRPLNDPEAFF. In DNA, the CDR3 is TGCGCCAGCAGACCTCTTAATGACCCTGAAGCTTTCTTT.